This T cell receptor (beta chain) was retrieved from a study of T cell clones after liver transplantation. About the research overall: As an antigen-independent comparator, third-party-reactive TCRbeta sequences came from pre-transplant mixed lymphocyte reactions.

The CDR3 is made up of 13 amino acids. CDR1 is MRHNA, CDR2 SNTAGT, per germline. V was cut by 7 bases and J by 4 bases, with 12 bases left in between. The protocol was immunoSEQ multiplex PCR, while the TCRdb copy is restricted to in-frame clones and leaves out a portion. The table includes about 75,000 clones, 84% detected once. V is TRBV6-4 and J is TRBJ2-3, with D perhaps matching TRBD1 (6 bases). Source: CD4+ T cells from blood, taken less than 50 months after liver transplant. This clonotype was sampled from a human patient who received a liver transplant. Some T cells may have originated in the graft donor. The CDR3 here is CASTGQFPDTQYF. CDR3 nucleotide sequence: TGTGCCAGCACCGGACAGTTCCCAGATACGCAGTATTTT.